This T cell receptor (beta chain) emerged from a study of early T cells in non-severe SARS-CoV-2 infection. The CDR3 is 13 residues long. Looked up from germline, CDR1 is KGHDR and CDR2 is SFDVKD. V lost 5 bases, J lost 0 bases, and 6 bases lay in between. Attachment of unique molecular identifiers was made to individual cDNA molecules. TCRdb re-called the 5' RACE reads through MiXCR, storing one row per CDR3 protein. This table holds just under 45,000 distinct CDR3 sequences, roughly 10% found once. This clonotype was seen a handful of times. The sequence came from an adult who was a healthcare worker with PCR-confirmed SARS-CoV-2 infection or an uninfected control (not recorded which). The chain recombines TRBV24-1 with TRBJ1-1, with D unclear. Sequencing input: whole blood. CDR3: CATSVGVNTEAFF. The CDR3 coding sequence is TGTGCCACCAGTGTCGGGGTGAACACTGAAGCTTTCTTT.